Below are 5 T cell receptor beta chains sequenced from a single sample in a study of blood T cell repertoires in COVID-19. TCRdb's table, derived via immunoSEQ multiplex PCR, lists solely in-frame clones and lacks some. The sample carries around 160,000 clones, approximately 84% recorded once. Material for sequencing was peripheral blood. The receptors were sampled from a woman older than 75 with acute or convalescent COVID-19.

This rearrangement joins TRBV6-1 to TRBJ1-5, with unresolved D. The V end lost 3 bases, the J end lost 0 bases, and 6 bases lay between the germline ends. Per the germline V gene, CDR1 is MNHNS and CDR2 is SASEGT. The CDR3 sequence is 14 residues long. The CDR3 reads CASSEGGSNQPQHF. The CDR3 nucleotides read TGTGCCAGCAGTGAGGGAGGTAGCAATCAGCCCCAGCATTTT.

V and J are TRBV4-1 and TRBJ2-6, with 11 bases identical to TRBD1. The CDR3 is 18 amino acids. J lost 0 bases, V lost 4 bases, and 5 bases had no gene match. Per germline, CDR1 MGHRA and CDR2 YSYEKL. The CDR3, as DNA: TGCGCCAGCAGCCCCGGACAGGGGGCTGTCTCTGGGGCCAACGTCCTGACTTTC. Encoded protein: CASSPGQGAVSGANVLTF.

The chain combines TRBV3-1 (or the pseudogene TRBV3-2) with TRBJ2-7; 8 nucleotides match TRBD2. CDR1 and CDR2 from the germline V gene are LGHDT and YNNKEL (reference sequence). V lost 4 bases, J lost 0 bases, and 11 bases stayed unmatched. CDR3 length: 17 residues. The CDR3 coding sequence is TGTGCCAGCAGCCCTTATAGTCTAGCGGGTGCCTCCTACGAGCAGTACTTC. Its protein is CASSPYSLAGASYEQYF.

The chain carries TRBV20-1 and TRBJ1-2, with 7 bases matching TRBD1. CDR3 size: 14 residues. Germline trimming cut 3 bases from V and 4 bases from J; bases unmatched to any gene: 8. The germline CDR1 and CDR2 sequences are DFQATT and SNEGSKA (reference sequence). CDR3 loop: CSASETGISYGYTF. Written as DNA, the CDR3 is TGCAGTGCTAGTGAGACAGGGATAAGCTATGGCTACACCTTC.

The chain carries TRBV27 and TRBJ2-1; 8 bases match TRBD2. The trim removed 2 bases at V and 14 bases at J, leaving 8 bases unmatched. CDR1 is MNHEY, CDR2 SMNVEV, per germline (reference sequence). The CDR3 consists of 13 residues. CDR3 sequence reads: CASSLRGGRNKFF. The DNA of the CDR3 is TGTGCCAGCAGTTTACGGGGCGGGAGGAATAAGTTCTTC.